The T cell receptor (beta chain) under discussion was sequenced for a study of T cell responses to AZD1222 COVID-19 vaccine. The protocol was immunoSEQ multiplex PCR, while the TCRdb copy is restricted to in-frame clones and leaves out a portion. The sample holds around 100,000 clones; approximately 90% are singletons and the top ten take 1% to 1.5%. Regarding the study as a whole: Per reports, nearly half of all spike-specific TCRs target regions that are unmutated in variants.

Notes on this clone: Antigen: not known.

Trimming stripped 4 bases from V and 5 bases from J, with 20 bases between. The CDR3 has 16 residues. CDR1 is LGHDT, CDR2 YNNKEL, per germline (reference sequence). Sample: peripheral blood, taken on day 0 of AZD1222 vaccination. The sequence was collected from an adult in good health. The rearrangement joins TRBV3-1 (or the pseudogene TRBV3-2) to TRBJ2-5; D possibly corresponds to TRBD2 (7 bases). In DNA form, the CDR3 reads TGTGCCAGCAGCCTTCCAAGAGGGGGGGCGCCGGAGACCCAGTACTTC. Protein sequence: CASSLPRGGAPETQYF.